This T cell receptor (beta chain) was sequenced in a study of CD8 T cells in ankylosing spondylitis. A few counts support this clonotype. TCRdb ran MiXCR on the 5' RACE reads and lists one entry per CDR3 protein. The sample records approximately 100,000 distinct CDR3 sequences, roughly 8.7% being singletons. The CDR3 has 13 residues. Per the germline V gene, CDR1 is SGHRS and CDR2 is YFSETQ. V was pared by 2 bases and J by 11 bases, with 16 bases between. The sequence was collected from a male donor with ankylosing spondylitis or in good health (not recorded which). The sample comprised blood, either unsorted or a sorted T cell fraction (not recorded which). The gene calls are TRBV5-1 and TRBJ1-1; D perhaps matches TRBD1 (5 bases). CDR3 bases: TGCGCCAGCAGCTTAGCCGGGACGTCCTACGCTTTCTTT. Translated, it gives CASSLAGTSYAFF.